What follows are 15 T cell receptor beta chains derived from one specimen sequenced in a study of T cells in Graves' hyperthyroidism and ophthalmopathy (dated by TCRdb to between 2018 and 2020). Receptor libraries were prepared by multiplex PCR. Sequencer: Illumina HiSeq 2000. The TCR beta CDR3 regions were amplified from RNA transcripts. The TCR CDR3 was subjected to a first round of RT-PCR using the HTBI primer set and the Qiagen OneStep RT-PCR kit. The raw public reads went through TCRdb reprocessing: fastp at Q25, MiXCR clone calling, in-frame beta chains kept. Rows are combined by CDR3 protein, so each entry shows the most common genes and DNA. The sample table lists around 440,000 distinct CDR3 sequences, about 15% of them with a count of one. The top ten clones comprise roughly 15% of the sample. The sample was blood. The source is a woman aged 18-29 years with Graves' hyperthyroidism.

This clonotype was seen at least ten times. This sequence joins TRBV5-1 and TRBJ2-7; D is unclear. The CDR3 spans 10 residues. V lost 2 bases, J lost 7 bases, and 4 bases lay in between. The germline V gene encodes CDR1 SGHRS and CDR2 YFSETQ. The CDR3 sequence: CASSFREQYF. The DNA for the CDR3 is TGCGCCAGCAGCTTCAGGGAGCAGTACTTC.

This clonotype occurred many times. The chain couples TRBV5-1 to TRBJ2-1, with 7 bases identical to TRBD1. The CDR3 is made up of 15 amino acids. V lost 3 bases to trimming and J lost 0 bases; unmatched junction nucleotides: 3. CDR1 and CDR2 from the germline V gene are SGHRS and YFSETQ. This chain's CDR3 is CASSYRGVSYNEQFF. The CDR3 coding sequence is TGCGCCAGCAGCTACAGGGGCGTCTCCTACAATGAGCAGTTCTTC.

This clonotype occurred many times. This sequence joins TRBV6-5 and TRBJ1-1, with a weak D call TRBD1 (5 bases). V was shortened by 0 bases and J by 4 bases, with 15 bases between the two germline ends. Per germline, CDR1 MNHEY and CDR2 SVGAGI. The CDR3 is 16 residues long. This CDR3 is CASSYSGGTRGTEAFF. In DNA, the CDR3 is TGTGCCAGCAGTTACTCGGGGGGGACGAGGGGCACTGAAGCTTTCTTT.

The table lists this clonotype with a few counts. Given a much more abundant clone one base away, this may be a read error. The V call is TRBV12-3 or TRBV12-4, the J call TRBJ1-2; D remains ambiguous. V gave up 4 bases and J gave up 8 bases, with 14 bases separating them. The CDR3 is 13 amino acids. For the CDR3, the DNA is TGTGCCAGCAGTTCCCCCCGGGTCGGAGGCTACACCTTC. The encoded protein is CASSSPRVGGYTF.

This clonotype appeared a few times. V is TRBV4-2 and J is TRBJ1-2; D call uncertain. Trimming stripped 1 base from V and 5 bases from J, with 11 bases between. This CDR3 is built from 14 residues. Germline V gene sequence: CDR1 LGHNA, CDR2 YNFKEQ. CDR3: CASSQVPEIYGYTF. CDR3 DNA sequence: TGTGCCAGCAGCCAAGTACCCGAGATTTATGGCTACACCTTC.

This clonotype was observed many times. This rearrangement joins TRBV11-3 to TRBJ2-7, with D possibly being TRBD2 (6 bases). The V and J ends lost 1 base and 6 bases respectively, with 10 bases between them. Germline-derived CDR1 and CDR2 are SGHNT and YENEEA. This CDR3 is 13 amino acids long. The CDR3: CASSLVAEGEQYF. The CDR3 nucleotides read TGTGCCAGCAGCTTAGTAGCGGAGGGCGAGCAGTACTTC.

This clonotype was detected only a few times. This chain connects TRBV29-1 to TRBJ2-3; TRBD2 might be the D (5 bases). Germline-derived CDR1 and CDR2 are SQVTM and ANQGSEA. Trimming took 5 bases from V and 4 from J, leaving 16 bases between them. The CDR3 sequence is 14 residues long. CDR3 loop: CSVLLRESADTQYF. The CDR3 nucleotides read TGCAGCGTTTTATTGAGGGAGTCCGCAGATACGCAGTATTTT.

This clonotype turned up a few times. The rearrangement uses TRBV7-8 and TRBJ1-5; the match to TRBD1 covers 7 bases. Germline loops: CDR1 SGHVS, CDR2 FQNEAQ. The CDR3 spans 18 residues. J gave up 4 bases and V 0 bases, and 12 bases lay outside the gene matches. The CDR3 DNA reads as TGTGCCAGCAGCTTAGCCTTACAGGGGTGGTCCCTAAATCAGCCCCAGCATTTT. Its translation is CASSLALQGWSLNQPQHF.

This clonotype was detected many times. The rearrangement joins TRBV2 to TRBJ2-5; D may be TRBD1 (5 bases). CDR1 is SNHLY and CDR2 is FYNNEI in the germline V gene. This CDR3 contains 15 residues. The ends were cut back, 7 bases at V and 5 bases at J, with 20 bases in the middle. DNA for the CDR3: TGTGCCAGCACCAGATCACAGGCCTTAGGGGAGACCCAGTACTTC. It yields the protein CASTRSQALGETQYF.

The table lists this clonotype with a few counts. The gene calls are TRBV20-1 and TRBJ2-3; D gene ambiguous. The CDR3 is made up of 15 amino acids. Germline-derived CDR1 and CDR2 are DFQATT and SNEGSKA (reference sequence). V gave up 3 bases and J gave up 1 base, with 14 bases separating them. The CDR3, as DNA: TGCAGTGCTAGCGAAGCTAGACGGGGCACAGATACGCAGTATTTT. It encodes CSASEARRGTDTQYF.

This clonotype was recorded many times. The V call is TRBV6-1, the J call TRBJ2-3; 10 bases line up with TRBD2. The CDR3 runs 15 residues. CDR1 and CDR2 (germline): MNHNS, SASEGT. With 5 bases clipped from V and 4 bases from J, the junction kept 6 bases outside the gene matches. The CDR3 DNA is TGTGCCAGCAGTTGGAGCGGGGGGGAGTCAGATACGCAGTATTTT. Its translation is CASSWSGGESDTQYF.

The V call is TRBV25-1, the J call TRBJ1-5, with 8 positions matching TRBD1. The V and J ends lost 3 bases and 4 bases, in that order; junction bases with no gene match: 2. The germline gives CDR1 MGHDK, CDR2 SYGVNS. This CDR3 is 14 amino acids long. In nucleotides, the CDR3 is TGTGCCAGCAGTGAGACAGGGGAGAATCAGCCCCAGCATTTT. Residues: CASSETGENQPQHF.

This clonotype was counted at least ten times. This chain uses TRBV3-1 with TRBJ2-7; D perhaps matches TRBD1 (8 bases). Trimming cost V 6 bases and J 8 bases, with 14 bases left between them. CDR1 LGHDT and CDR2 YNNKEL come from the germline V gene (reference sequence). This CDR3 has 12 amino acids. CDR3 region: CASSPQGGKQYF. CDR3 bases: TGTGCCAGCAGTCCACAGGGGGGGAAGCAGTACTTC.

This clonotype occurred a few times. Written as DNA, the CDR3 is TGTGCCAGCGACAGGGGTACAGATACGCAGTATTTT. It codes for CASDRGTDTQYF. This sequence joins TRBV2 and TRBJ2-3; 8 nucleotides line up with TRBD1. The CDR3 covers 12 residues. J lost 3 bases, V lost 8 bases, and 1 base had no gene match. Germline CDR1 and CDR2: SNHLY and FYNNEI.

The V gene is TRBV7-9, the J gene TRBJ2-2; D might be TRBD2 (6 bases). The germline V and J ends were trimmed by 6 bases and 5 bases, with 16 bases remaining between them. The germline CDR1 and CDR2 sequences are SEHNR and FQNEAQ (reference sequence). The CDR3 has 15 amino acids. CDR3 sequence (DNA): TGTGCCAGCAGGCAGTGGGGGGATACGACCGGGGAGCTGTTTTTT. Amino acids: CASRQWGDTTGELFF.